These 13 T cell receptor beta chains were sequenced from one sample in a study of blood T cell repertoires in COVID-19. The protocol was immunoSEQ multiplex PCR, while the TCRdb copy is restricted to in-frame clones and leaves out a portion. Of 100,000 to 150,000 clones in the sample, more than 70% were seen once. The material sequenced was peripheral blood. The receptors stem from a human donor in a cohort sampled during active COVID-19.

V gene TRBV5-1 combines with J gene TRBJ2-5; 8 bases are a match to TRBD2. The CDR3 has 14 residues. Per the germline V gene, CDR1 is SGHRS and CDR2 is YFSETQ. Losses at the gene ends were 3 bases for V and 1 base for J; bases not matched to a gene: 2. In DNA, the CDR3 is TGCGCCAGCAGCTACACTAGCGGCCAAGAGACCCAGTACTTC. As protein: CASSYTSGQETQYF.

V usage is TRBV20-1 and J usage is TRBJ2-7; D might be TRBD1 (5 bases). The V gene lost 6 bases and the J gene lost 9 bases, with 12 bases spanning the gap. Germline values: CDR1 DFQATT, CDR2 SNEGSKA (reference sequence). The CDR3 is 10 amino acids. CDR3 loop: CSARGRGQYF. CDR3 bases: TGCAGTGCCCGCGGAAGGGGGCAGTACTTC.

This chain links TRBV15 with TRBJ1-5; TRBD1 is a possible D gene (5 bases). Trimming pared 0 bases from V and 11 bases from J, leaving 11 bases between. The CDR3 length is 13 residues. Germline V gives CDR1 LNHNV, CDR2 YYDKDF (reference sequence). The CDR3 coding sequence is TGTGCCACCAGCAGAGAGGGGGGAAGGGCCCAGCATTTT. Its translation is CATSREGGRAQHF.

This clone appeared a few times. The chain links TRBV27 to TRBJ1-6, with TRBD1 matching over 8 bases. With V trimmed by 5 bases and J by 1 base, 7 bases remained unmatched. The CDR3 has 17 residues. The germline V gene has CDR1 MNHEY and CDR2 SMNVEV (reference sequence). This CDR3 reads CASSPGTGRSYNSPLHF. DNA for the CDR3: TGTGCCAGCAGTCCCGGGACAGGTCGTTCCTATAATTCACCCCTCCACTTT.

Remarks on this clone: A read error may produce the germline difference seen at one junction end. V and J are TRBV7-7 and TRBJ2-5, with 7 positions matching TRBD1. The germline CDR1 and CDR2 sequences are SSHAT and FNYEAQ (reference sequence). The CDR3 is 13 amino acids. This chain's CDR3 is CASSYDREETQYF. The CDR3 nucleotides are TGTGCTAGCAGCTACGACAGGGAAGAGACCCAGTACTTC.

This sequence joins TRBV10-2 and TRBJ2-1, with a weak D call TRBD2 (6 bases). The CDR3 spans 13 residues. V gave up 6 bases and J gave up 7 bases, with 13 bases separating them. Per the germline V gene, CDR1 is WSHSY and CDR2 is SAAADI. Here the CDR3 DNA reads TGCGCCAGCAGCGGACCAGGAGGGAATGAGCAGTTCTTC. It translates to CASSGPGGNEQFF.

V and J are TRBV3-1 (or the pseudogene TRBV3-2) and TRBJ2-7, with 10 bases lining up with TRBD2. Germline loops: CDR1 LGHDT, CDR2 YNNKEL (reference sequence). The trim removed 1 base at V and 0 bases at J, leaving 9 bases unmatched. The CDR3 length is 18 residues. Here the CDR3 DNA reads TGTGCCAGCAGCCAAGCCTCGGGAGGACTAGCGGTCTCCTACGAGCAGTACTTC. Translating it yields CASSQASGGLAVSYEQYF.

CDR3 sequence (DNA): TGTGCCAGCAGCGGTATTATCCACGAGCAGTACTTC. Protein sequence: CASSGIIHEQYF. The chain has TRBV12-3 or TRBV12-4 and TRBJ2-7; unclear D gene. Trimming left V 6 bases short and J 5 bases short, with 11 bases between. The CDR3 consists of 12 residues.

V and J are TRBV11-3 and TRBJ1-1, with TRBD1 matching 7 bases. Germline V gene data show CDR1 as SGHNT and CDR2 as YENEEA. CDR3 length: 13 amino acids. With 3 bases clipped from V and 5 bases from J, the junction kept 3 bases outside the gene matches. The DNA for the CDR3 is TGTGCCAGCAGCTTTCAGGGGGATACTGAAGCTTTCTTT. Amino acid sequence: CASSFQGDTEAFF.

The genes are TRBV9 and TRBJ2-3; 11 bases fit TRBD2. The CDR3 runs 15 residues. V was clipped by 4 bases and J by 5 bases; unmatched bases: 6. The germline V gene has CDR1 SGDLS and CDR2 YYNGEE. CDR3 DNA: TGTGCCAGCAGCATAGCGGGGGGGGCAGGAGATACGCAGTATTTT. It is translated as CASSIAGGAGDTQYF.

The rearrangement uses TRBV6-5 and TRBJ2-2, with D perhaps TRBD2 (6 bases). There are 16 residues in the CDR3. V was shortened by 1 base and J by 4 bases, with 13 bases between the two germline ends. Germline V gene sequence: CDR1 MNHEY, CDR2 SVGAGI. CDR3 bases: TGTGCCAGCAGTTACTTCGGGGGACGCGGCACCGGGGAGCTGTTTTTT. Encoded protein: CASSYFGGRGTGELFF.

CDR3 in amino acids: CASSLDPRGYGYTF. The CDR3 bases are TGTGCCAGCAGCTTAGACCCCAGGGGCTATGGCTACACCTTC. The chain recombines TRBV11-1 with TRBJ1-2; possibly TRBD1 for D (6 bases). From germline, CDR1 is SGHAT and CDR2 FQDESV (reference sequence). This CDR3 contains 14 residues. The V gene lost 1 base and the J gene lost 4 bases, with 10 bases spanning the gap.

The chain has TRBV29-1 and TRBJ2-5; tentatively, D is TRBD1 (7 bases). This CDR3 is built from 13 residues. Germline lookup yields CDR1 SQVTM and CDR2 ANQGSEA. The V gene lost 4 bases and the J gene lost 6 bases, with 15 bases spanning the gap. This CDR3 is CSVGRGPTQTQYF. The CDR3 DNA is TGCAGCGTTGGGAGGGGGCCAACCCAGACCCAGTACTTC.